This T cell receptor (beta chain) was obtained from a study of T cell repertoires in cytomegalovirus infection. Study at large: A matching HLA type, together with CMV infection, was signaled by public TCR beta signatures.

TCRdb passed the reads through MiXCR, listing each CDR3 protein once. This repertoire shows a few hundred thousand distinct CDR3 sequences, over 7.5% found once; its top ten account for roughly 4.5%. This clonotype occurred many times. Its antigen is as yet unknown. The study's findings and limits: Ex vivo responses were dominated by HLA-C-restricted CMV-specific TCR beta clonotypes. Accumulated public TCR beta family frequency recognized individuals carrying CMV together with the relevant HLA.

The sample taken for sequencing was PBMCs. The clonotype was recovered from a human donor in good health (CMV status not recorded). Some clones in this sample may be carry-over from other donors' samples.

CDR3 loop: CASSLEGLAGGSYNEQFF. In DNA, the CDR3 is TGTGCCAGCAGCTTAGAGGGGTTAGCGGGAGGGTCCTACAATGAGCAGTTCTTC. V gene TRBV11-2 combines with J gene TRBJ2-1; 11 bases are a match to TRBD2. There are 18 residues in the CDR3. Germline V gene lookup returns CDR1 SGHAT and CDR2 FQNNGV. V lost 0 bases and J lost 1; bases outside the gene matches: 5.